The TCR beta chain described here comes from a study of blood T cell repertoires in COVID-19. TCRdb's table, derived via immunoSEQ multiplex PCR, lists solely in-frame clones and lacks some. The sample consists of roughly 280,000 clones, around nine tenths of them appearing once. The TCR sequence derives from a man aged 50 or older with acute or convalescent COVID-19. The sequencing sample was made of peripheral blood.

CDR3 residues: CASSYYGGEQETQYF. Here the CDR3 DNA reads TGTGCCAGCAGTTATTATGGGGGGGAACAAGAGACCCAGTACTTC. V gene TRBV6-2 or TRBV6-3 combines with J gene TRBJ2-5; 7 bases agree with TRBD2. The CDR3 extends over 15 amino acids. With V trimmed by 3 bases and J by 2 bases, 6 bases remained unmatched. CDR1 and CDR2 from the germline V gene are MNHEY and SVGEGT.